This T cell receptor beta chain was found in a study of cytomegalovirus exposure and HLA in healthy donors (dated by TCRdb to about 2017). Regarding the complete study: An earlier analysis of several hundred of the donors reported about 260 Gb of sequence data and 117 million unique TCR beta sequences obtained from some 200 million T cells. Of the 300 to 500 genotyped donors, 75% to 85% were placed in the genetic ancestry cluster associated with self-reported Caucasian donors. Donor age, sex, ethnicity and CMV serostatus were compiled together with the repertoire data. Along with the roughly 700-subject first cohort, a separate validation cohort of around 110 different subjects was used. In an earlier analysis of more than 550 of the donors, high-throughput TCR beta sequencing was used to judge whether each TCR beta V gene segment behaved as functional or pseudogenic. High-throughput TCR immunosequencing, statistical association of individual TCRs with disease status, and machine learning were combined to predict cytomegalovirus infection status. Genome-wide SNP genotypes for about 65% of the roughly 670 donors were used in a later genetic analysis, which treated that subset as a discovery cohort. Because of strong linkage in the cohort, four to six DR-DQ haplotypes were treated as single units for association and clustering. Class I and class II HLA loci were covered by the typing at four-digit resolution. The study used immunosequencing to profile the T cell repertoires of approximately 630 subjects and linked those repertoires to cytomegalovirus serostatus. Rather than drawing on any new phenotypic data, the later analysis identified candidate immune exposures from TCR beta sequences and the way those sequences occurred across donors. On average, over 200,000 unique TCR beta nucleotide sequences were sequenced per donor among a few hundred genotyped donors of the cohort, with 15% to 20% of those sequences being non-productive. The study aimed to test whether cataloging public T cell receptors could reveal signatures of past pathogen exposure. To study patterns of TCR occurrence, a later analysis re-analyzed previously published TCR beta repertoires from around 700 donors and added high-resolution HLA genotyping. The number of typed donors differed by locus: about 620-630 for A, B, C, DRB1 and DQB1; some 540 for DQA1; 606 for DPA1; and around 470 for DPB1. Roughly 300 gigabases of sequencing data and 70 million to 100 million unique TCR sequences made up an early release that covered around 640 HLA-typed donors. All discovery cohort repertoires had been generated on a single sequencing platform.

On this clone itself: Its antigen is currently not known. No base quality information exists; no much larger clone differs at one position.

V loses 6 bases of germline sequence and J loses 5 bases, and the interval between the two ends is 13 bases. Counted from cysteine to phenylalanine, this CDR3 has 12 amino acids. Only the CDR3 region is kept as DNA, spanning 36 bases read in frame from base 1. CDR1 GTSNPN and CDR2 SVGIG are derived from the germline V gene (reference sequence). Library method: the immunoSEQ multiplex PCR assay. For the multiplex PCR, a mixture combining 60 forward primers for TCR Vbeta segments and 13 reverse primers for TCR Jbeta segments was used. The CDR3 region of rearranged TCR beta genes was amplified from genomic DNA by a multiplex PCR assay. The Illumina HiSeq System was used to sequence the amplified TCR beta libraries as 87-base-pair reads. The original methods were these. A later analysis tallied 70 million to 100 million unique TCR beta chains across the 650 to 750 repertoires, and around 12 million of those chains were shared by two or more donors. Raw reads were error-corrected and collapsed into unique sequences with a nearest-neighbor algorithm that merged closely related sequences to remove PCR and sequencing errors. CDR3 sequences were aligned to IMGT reference sequences to assign V, D and J gene segments. For a sequence to be retained, a match of at least six nucleotides was required to both a V gene segment and a J gene segment. Rearrangements were classified as productive when the CDR3 lacked stop codons and remained in frame with V and J, and all other rearrangements were classified as non-productive. CDR3 was defined according to IMGT convention as the region running from the second conserved V-encoded cysteine to the conserved J-encoded phenylalanine. The earlier analysis of roughly 590 of the donors excluded any sequence lacking an unambiguous match to a single V gene segment. An earlier analysis of roughly 590 of the donors called V segments functional above 56.7% productive rearrangements and segregating when the between-donor standard deviation exceeded 5%. To diagnose cytomegalovirus status from the catalog of TCR beta chain sequences, a statistical classification framework was built. In a later analysis, TCR nucleotide sequences were compared against IMGT/GENE-DB human TR gene sequences so that V and J genes could be assigned. In a later analysis, CDR3 sequences and most-parsimonious VDJ recombination scenarios were assigned using the TCRdist pipeline. In a later analysis, every TCR beta chain was defined by the combination of its CDR3 amino acid sequence and its V-gene family, and reads without a unique V-gene family were dropped. A later analysis removed several hundred highly shared, low-generation-probability nucleotide sequences to deal with suspected cross-contamination and a sequencing artifact. In a later analysis, a clonal expansion index was calculated for each public chain from normalized within-repertoire ranks of inferred template counts. In a later analysis, generation probabilities were computed with a VDJ recombination model fitted to out-of-frame rearrangements, and the resulting probabilities were checked against IGoR. Hypergeometric tests were used in a later analysis to score TCR-TCR, TCR-HLA and TCR-CMV co-occurrence, with a repertoire-size bias correction applied to the TCR pairs. False discovery rates were estimated in a later analysis by permuting HLA or CMV assignments 20 times. In a later analysis, co-occurring TCRs were grouped with DBSCAN, and TCRdist sequence similarity was added when clustering was performed within HLA-allele-positive subsets. Co-occurrence clustering excluded repertoires with fewer than 30,000 or more than 120,000 public chains, plus five with anomalous nucleotide sharing. Not all clones reach the TCRdb copy of this immuneACCESS table, which keeps in-frame sequences only. Checked studies attribute under half of the gap to unresolved V genes and leave the rest unexplained. V, J and clone size derive from that table, while D and trimming were established from the DNA sequence. The sample profile shows 150,000 to 200,000 clones; 75% to 85% of them were found once. Jointly, the top ten make up 0.7% to 0.8% of the sample.

Broad study findings and their caveats: Roughly uniform sequencing depth across donors was assumed in presence/absence analyses, although this assumption may not hold. Most TCR sequences were seen in very few donors, while some public TCRs were found in many individuals. Because HLA typing was missing for some donors at each locus, association tests included only the typed subset. Specific HLA alleles were associated with roughly 17,000 TCR beta sequences at a false discovery rate of 0.05 in a later analysis. In a later analysis, several top co-occurrence clusters were reported to appear linked to parvovirus B19, influenza, CMV and Epstein-Barr virus. A later analysis found that TCR association rates varied across HLA loci, with DRB1 alleles showing the most associated TCRs and HLA-C alleles the fewest. An association between a missense DCLRE1C variant and V-gene and J-gene trimming of TCR beta chains was found in a later genetic analysis and replicated in an independent cohort. A later analysis found that most CMV-associated TCR beta chains appeared HLA-restricted, with HLA associations seemingly driven largely by CMV exposure. The study gave a list of some 150 TCR beta chains associated with cytomegalovirus. Broadly in line with IMGT annotations, most TCR beta V segments showed up in productive rearrangements about 90% or about 30% of the time in an earlier analysis of several hundred of the donors. Some IMGT-functional V segments, including TRBV6-2 and TRBV6-3, could not be distinguished by the 87-base-pair reads and were therefore excluded. Compared with the roughly 600-donor mean, donors in an Asian-associated ancestry cluster had fewer N-insertions in productive TCRs, according to a later genetic analysis. The earlier analysis of 587 of the donors excluded about 16 rarely observed V segments, including chromosome 9 orphons, because counts were too low. Cytomegalovirus status was reported to be diagnosed by the classifier with high specificity and sensitivity in both the original and validation cohorts. A further reported finding was that TCR beta sequences accurately predicted the HLA-A and HLA-B alleles for most subjects in the first cohort. A few of the identified cytomegalovirus-associated TCR beta chains were confirmed in vitro to be specific for cytomegalovirus antigens. Immune exposure information for the cohort was limited to CMV serostatus. Linkage disequilibrium might explain the correlated functional status among segregating V segments, but an unknown experimental factor could not be ruled out. A cluster of highly shared sequence variants was judged likely to be a technical artifact of the sequencing pipeline. According to the authors, the approach could potentially be generalized to other disease states and immunological phenotypes. Strong co-occurrence of HLA alleles, especially DR and DQ, made assigning TCR associations to individual alleles difficult. The cohort was sequenced for TCR beta chains only, and without alpha or paired-chain data the features that could be detected were limited. In a later analysis, HLA-associated TCR beta chains were found to be more clonally expanded and to have lower generation probabilities than equally common non-associated chains.

The cohort was made up of approximately 700 healthy bone marrow donors. All cohort members were sampled while nominally healthy, although unrecorded immune exposures were likely present. The donor tested CMV seronegative and was one of the 352 seronegative cohort members. A peripheral blood sample was collected from each donor, and TCR beta sequencing was performed on peripheral blood mononuclear cells. The Qiagen DNeasy Blood Extraction Kit was used to extract genomic DNA from the blood cell samples. The TCR was taken from a female donor in good health and CMV-seronegative. The chain uses TRBV30 and TRBJ2-5, with a tentative D gene TRBD2 over 7 matching bases. The sample consisted of PBMCs. CDR3 loop: CACDGGGETQYF. The DNA sequence is TGTGCCTGCGACGGCGGGGGCGAGACCCAGTACTTC.